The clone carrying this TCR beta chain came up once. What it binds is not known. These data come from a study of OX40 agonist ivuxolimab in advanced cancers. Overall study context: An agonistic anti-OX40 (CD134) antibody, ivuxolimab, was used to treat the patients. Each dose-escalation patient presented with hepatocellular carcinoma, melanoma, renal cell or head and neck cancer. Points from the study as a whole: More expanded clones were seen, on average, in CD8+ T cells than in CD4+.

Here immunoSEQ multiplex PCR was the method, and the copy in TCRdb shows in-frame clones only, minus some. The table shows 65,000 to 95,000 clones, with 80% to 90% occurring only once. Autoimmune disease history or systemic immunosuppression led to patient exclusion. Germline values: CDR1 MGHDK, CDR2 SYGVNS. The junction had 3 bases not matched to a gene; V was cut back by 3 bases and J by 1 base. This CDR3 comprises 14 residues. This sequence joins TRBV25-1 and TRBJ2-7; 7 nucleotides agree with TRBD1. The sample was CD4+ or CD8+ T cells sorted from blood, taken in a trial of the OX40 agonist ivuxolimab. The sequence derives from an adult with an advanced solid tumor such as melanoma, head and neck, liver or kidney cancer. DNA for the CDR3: TGTGCCAGCAGTGATACAGGGGCATCCTACGAGCAGTACTTC. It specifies CASSDTGASYEQYF.